One and the same sample provided the 20 T cell receptor beta chains below, sequenced in a study of spatial heterogeneity in lung cancer. Sample time point: blood at routine non-recurrence follow-up after resection. TCRdb used MiXCR to reprocess the 5' RACE reads, holding one entry per CDR3 protein. The sample includes around 20,000 distinct CDR3 sequences, 7% to 10% of them seen just once. The material was PBMCs, obtained at follow-up. The receptors were gathered from a male donor with early-stage non-small cell lung cancer.

This clonotype was observed many times. The CDR3 region is CAINRGGSTYEQYF. The DNA of the CDR3 is TGTGCCATAAACAGGGGTGGGTCTACCTACGAGCAGTACTTC. The chain carries TRBV2 and TRBJ2-7, with 7 positions matching TRBD1. The CDR3 runs to 14 residues. From germline, CDR1 is SNHLY and CDR2 FYNNEI. Trimming at V came to 10 bases and at J to 2 bases, leaving 11 bases not matched to a gene.

This clonotype was recorded many times. The junction departs from germline at one end; a sequencing error may be responsible. V and J are TRBV7-2 and TRBJ2-4; 10 nucleotides align to TRBD2. This CDR3 is built from 15 residues. Germline CDR1 SGHTA, CDR2 FQGNSA. The CDR3 coding sequence is TGTGCCAGCAGCTTAGTTTTTGGGACTAGCGTGATTGGTGACTTC. It translates to CASSLVFGTSVIGDF.

In its sample, this clonotype ranks as medium-sized. This chain connects TRBV6-1 to TRBJ1-3; TRBD1 is a possible D gene (5 bases). The V end lost 1 base, the J end lost 6 bases, and 16 bases lay between the germline ends. The CDR3 is 16 amino acids. The germline V gene has CDR1 MNHNS and CDR2 SASEGT. The CDR3 DNA is TGTGCCAGCAGTGAAGGATCGGGGGGACCGGAAAACACCATATATTTT. Translating gives CASSEGSGGPENTIYF.

This clonotype was observed many times. V and J are TRBV3-1 and TRBJ2-1; tentative D call: TRBD2 (5 bases). The germline V gene has CDR1 LGHDT and CDR2 YNNKEL (reference sequence). The CDR3 is made up of 17 amino acids. V lost 0 bases and J lost 0, with 12 bases in between. The CDR3 loop is CASSQDRVGSSYNEQFF. CDR3 DNA: TGTGCCAGCAGCCAAGATCGGGTGGGGAGCTCCTACAATGAGCAGTTCTTC.

Worth noting for this clonotype: Since a much larger clone is just one base distant, this may be a read error. The chain combines TRBV18 with TRBJ1-2, with 9 positions matching TRBD1. The CDR3 spans 15 residues. Germline V gives CDR1 KGHSH, CDR2 LQKENI. CDR3 region: CACSFGTGNNYGYTF. CDR3 DNA: TGTGCCTGCTCCTTCGGGACAGGGAACAACTATGGCTACACCTTC.

This clonotype occurred many times. The chain joins TRBV29-1 to TRBJ2-7; 10 nucleotides line up with TRBD2. The CDR3 covers 16 residues. CDR1 is SQVTM and CDR2 is ANQGSEA in the germline V gene. After removal of 7 bases from V and 2 bases from J, the junction contained 14 bases not matched to a gene. CDR3 nucleotides: TGCAGCGCCGGAAAATTAGGTACTAGCGGGACCTACGAGCAGTACTTC. Protein sequence: CSAGKLGTSGTYEQYF.

This clonotype came up many times. CDR3 region: CASSQVLAGAGGNEQFF. Here the CDR3 DNA reads TGTGCCAGCAGCCAAGTCCTAGCGGGAGCGGGAGGCAATGAGCAGTTCTTC. The J gene is TRBJ2-1, the V gene TRBV4-2; 10 bases match TRBD2. The V gene's germline CDR1 is LGHNA and CDR2 YNFKEQ. CDR3 length equals 17 residues. V lost 1 base and J lost 6; bases outside the gene matches: 9.

This clonotype occurred many times. The chain joins TRBV20-1 to TRBJ2-2; 14 bases fit TRBD2. V was pared by 3 bases and J by 0 bases, with 3 bases of the junction left unmatched. Looked up from germline, CDR1 is DFQATT and CDR2 is SNEGSKA (reference sequence). The CDR3 is 17 amino acids. In DNA, the CDR3 is TGCAGTGCTAGGGGACTAGCGGGAGCTGCGAACACCGGGGAGCTGTTTTTT. Amino acids: CSARGLAGAANTGELFF.

This clonotype was found a few times. The gene calls are TRBV5-1 and TRBJ2-2; the match to TRBD2 covers 7 bases. From germline, CDR1 is SGHRS and CDR2 YFSETQ. The CDR3 has 17 residues. V lost 2 bases to trimming and J lost 1 base; unmatched junction nucleotides: 8. The CDR3 sequence: CASSFTPGLLNTGELFF. The CDR3 nucleotides are TGCGCCAGCAGCTTCACCCCGGGACTATTGAACACCGGGGAGCTGTTTTTT.

This clonotype was observed a few times. The gene calls are TRBV19 and TRBJ2-6, with D possibly matching TRBD1 (5 bases). The CDR3 length is 14 residues. Trimming pared 7 bases from V and 3 bases from J, leaving 10 bases between. CDR1 is LNHDA, CDR2 SQIVND, per germline (reference sequence). The CDR3 bases are TGTGCCAGTACCGCAGGGATTGGGGCCAACGTCCTGACTTTC. Translation: CASTAGIGANVLTF. Drawing the rest from reference TRBV19 and TRBJ2-6, the complete variable domain is DGGITQSPKYLFRKEGQNVTLSCEQNLNHDAMYWYRQDPGQGLRLIYYSQIVNDFQKGDIAEGYSVSREKKESFPLTVTSAQKNPTAFYLCASTAGIGANVLTFGAGSRLTVL.

The J gene is TRBJ2-5, the V gene TRBV20-1; a possible D gene is TRBD2 (6 bases). The CDR3 runs 16 residues. With 6 bases removed from V and 3 bases from J, the gap between germline ends came to 23 bases. The germline CDR1 and CDR2 sequences are DFQATT and SNEGSKA (reference sequence). This chain's CDR3 is CSAQVGGAGFEETQYF. CDR3 nucleotide sequence: TGCAGTGCCCAAGTGGGGGGTGCTGGGTTTGAAGAGACCCAGTACTTC.

This clonotype appeared many times. The chain employs TRBV24-1 and TRBJ1-4; perhaps TRBD1 as D (5 bases). The CDR3 contains 15 residues. V shed 3 bases and J shed 8 bases, with 15 bases lying between them. Germline values: CDR1 KGHDR, CDR2 SFDVKD. CDR3 region: CATSDGRTEGEKLFF. For the CDR3, the DNA is TGTGCCACCAGTGATGGCAGGACGGAGGGGGAAAAACTGTTTTTT.

There are many counts of this clonotype. CDR3 DNA sequence: TGTGCCAGCAGCGGCATCTGGGGGAGATCAGGTGAGCAGTACTTC. Translation gives CASSGIWGRSGEQYF. The V gene is TRBV9, the J gene TRBJ2-7; perhaps D is TRBD1 or TRBD2 (5 bases each). This CDR3 contains 15 residues. Germline values: CDR1 SGDLS, CDR2 YYNGEE. Trimming stripped 3 bases from V and 7 bases from J, with 20 bases between. Complete variable domain (other parts from reference TRBV9 and TRBJ2-7): DSGVTQTPKHLITATGQRVTLRCSPRSGDLSVYWYQQSLDQGLQFLIQYYNGEERAKGNILERFSAQQFPDLHSELNLSSLELGDSALYFCASSGIWGRSGEQYFGPGTRLTVT.

This clonotype has more than one count but fewer than ten. This chain connects TRBV12-2 to TRBJ1-1. TRBV12-2 is a documented pseudogene. The CDR3 has 12 amino acids. The CDR3 region has the DNA TGTGCAAGTCGCTTAGCGGCAGATGAAGCTTTCTTT. Translated, it gives CASRLAADEAFF.

This clonotype was seen many times. V usage is TRBV6-4 and J usage is TRBJ2-1, with D possibly matching TRBD1 (6 bases). Germline V gene lookup returns CDR1 MRHNA and CDR2 SNTAGT. This CDR3 spans 15 amino acids. V dropped 5 bases and J dropped 6 bases, with 17 bases sitting between them. The CDR3 nucleotides are TGTGCCAGCAGTAGCCACCAGGGACACGGCAATGAGCAGTTCTTC. It translates to CASSSHQGHGNEQFF.

This clonotype turned up a few times. The chain joins TRBV3-1 to TRBJ2-1; TRBD2 is a possible D gene (5 bases). The CDR3 is 15 residues long. The V gene's germline CDR1 is LGHDT and CDR2 YNNKEL (reference sequence). The ends were cut back, 3 bases at V and 2 bases at J, with 11 bases in the middle. CDR3 bases: TGTGCCAGCAGCCAGTTAGGGAGACCCTACAATGAGCAGTTCTTC. This codes for CASSQLGRPYNEQFF.

This clonotype was counted many times. The chain uses TRBV30 and TRBJ2-5; no definite D call. With 4 bases removed from V and 4 bases from J, the gap between germline ends came to 13 bases. CDR1 is GTSNPN and CDR2 is SVGIG in the germline V gene (reference sequence). The length of the CDR3 is 13 residues. The CDR3 nucleotides are TGTGCCTGGATCCCGGCTTTAGGAGAGACCCAGTACTTC. As protein: CAWIPALGETQYF.

In this sample, this clonotype turned up a few times. The rearrangement links TRBV6-6 to TRBJ2-1; D might be TRBD1 or TRBD2, each matching 7 bases. Germline V gives CDR1 MNHNY, CDR2 SVGAGI (reference sequence). The V gene lost 5 bases and the J gene lost 8 bases, with 22 bases spanning the gap. The CDR3 contains 16 residues. The CDR3 region is CASSLGGGGPRDEQFF. DNA of the CDR3: TGTGCCAGCAGTCTAGGGGGCGGGGGCCCCAGGGATGAGCAGTTCTTC.

For this clonotype: A much larger clone is a single base away; this may be a read error. The V call is TRBV7-2, the J call TRBJ1-6; D possibly corresponds to TRBD1 (6 bases). The CDR3 has 16 residues. Germline V gene sequence: CDR1 SGHTA, CDR2 FQGNSA. The CDR3 region is CASSLVGGPNNSLLHF. Written as DNA, the CDR3 is TGTGCCAGCAGCTTAGTGGGGGGCCCTAATAATTCACTCCTCCACTTT.

This clonotype was found many times. This chain links TRBV20-1 with TRBJ2-1; tentative D call: TRBD2 (6 bases). The germline CDR1 and CDR2 sequences are DFQATT and SNEGSKA (reference sequence). This CDR3 contains 14 residues. The germline V and J ends were trimmed by 4 bases and 0 bases, with 10 bases remaining between them. In nucleotides, the CDR3 is TGCAGTGCTAACGCACTAGCCTCCTACAATGAGCAGTTCTTC. Translation: CSANALASYNEQFF.